This record looks at one T cell receptor beta chain sequence and its context. CDR1 is SEHNR, CDR2 FQNEAQ, per germline (reference sequence). The CDR3 is 13 residues long. Trimming took 4 bases from V and 7 from J, leaving 14 bases between them. Method: immunoSEQ multiplex PCR; TCRdb's copy keeps in-frame clones and lacks some. This table holds approximately 180,000 clones, roughly 88% found once. The sample comes from a study of blood T cell repertoires in COVID-19. The source is a human donor with active or convalescent COVID-19. The donor label of this sample is uncertain. The chain carries TRBV7-9 and TRBJ2-7, with D possibly matching TRBD1 (5 bases). Sequenced input: peripheral blood. The CDR3 loop is CASSSLQGWEQYF. The CDR3, as DNA: TGTGCCAGCAGCTCGCTTCAGGGCTGGGAGCAGTACTTC.